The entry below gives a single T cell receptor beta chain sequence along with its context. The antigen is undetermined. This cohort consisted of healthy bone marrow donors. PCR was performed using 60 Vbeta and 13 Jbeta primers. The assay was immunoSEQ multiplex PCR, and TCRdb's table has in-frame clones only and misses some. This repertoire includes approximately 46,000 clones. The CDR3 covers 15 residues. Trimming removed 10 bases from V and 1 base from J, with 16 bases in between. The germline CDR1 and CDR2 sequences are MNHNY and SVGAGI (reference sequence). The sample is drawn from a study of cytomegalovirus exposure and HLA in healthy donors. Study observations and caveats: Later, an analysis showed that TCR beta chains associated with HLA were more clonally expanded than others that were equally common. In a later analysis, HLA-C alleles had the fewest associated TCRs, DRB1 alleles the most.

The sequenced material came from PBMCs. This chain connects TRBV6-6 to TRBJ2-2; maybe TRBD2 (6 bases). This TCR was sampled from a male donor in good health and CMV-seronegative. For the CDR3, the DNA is TGTGCCATCAGACGGGAGTTGATGAACACCGGGGAGCTGTTTTTT. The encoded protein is CAIRRELMNTGELFF.